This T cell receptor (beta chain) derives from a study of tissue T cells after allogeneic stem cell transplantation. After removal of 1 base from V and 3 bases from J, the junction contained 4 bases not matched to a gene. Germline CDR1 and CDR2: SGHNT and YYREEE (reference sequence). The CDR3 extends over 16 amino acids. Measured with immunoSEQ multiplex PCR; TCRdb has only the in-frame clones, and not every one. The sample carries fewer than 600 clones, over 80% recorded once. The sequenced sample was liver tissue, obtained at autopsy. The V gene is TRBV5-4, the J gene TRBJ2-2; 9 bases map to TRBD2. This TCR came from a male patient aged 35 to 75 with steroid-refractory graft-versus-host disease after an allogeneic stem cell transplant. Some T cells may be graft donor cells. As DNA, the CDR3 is TGTGCCAGCAGCTTGACCCGGACTAGCGACACCGGGGAGCTGTTTTTT. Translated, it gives CASSLTRTSDTGELFF. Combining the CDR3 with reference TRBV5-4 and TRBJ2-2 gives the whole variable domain ETGVTQSPTHLIKTRGQQVTLRCSSQSGHNTVSWYQQALGQGPQFIFQYYREEENGRGNFPPRFSGLQFPNYSSELNVNALELDDSALYLCASSLTRTSDTGELFFGEGSRLTVL.